A selection of T cell receptor beta chains follows, all from one sample in a study of shared T cell receptors in the human thymus. Using immunoSEQ multiplex PCR, the repertoire was profiled, and TCRdb retains in-frame clones only, with some absent. The table lists under 700,000 clones, 75% to 80% of them singletons. The sample also formed part of further work on human thymus T cells.

The specimen sequenced was thymocytes. These receptors all stem from a boy under three years old with a congenital heart defect. CDR3s include the opening cysteine and the closing phenylalanine or tryptophan. Each record gives: clone size, V gene, J gene, D gene, CDR3 DNA, CDR3 protein. D genes are given only for firm matches. Where a row states a size, it is once, few, many or the class of an expanded clone; other rows omit it.

>.|TRBV10-3|TRBJ2-7|TRBD1
TGTGCCATCAGTGAGTCCGGGAGAGTGACAGGGGGCGAATACGAGCAGTACTTC
CAISESGRVTGGEYEQYF
>few|TRBV4-1|TRBJ2-7|.
TGCGCCAGCAGCCAAGATCCCCTCAAGGGAGGAGATTACGAGCAGTACTTC
CASSQDPLKGGDYEQYF
>few|TRBV5-4|TRBJ1-4|TRBD1
TGTGCCAGCAGCTTGTGGCCGACAGGGGGGGATGAAAAACTGTTTTTT
CASSLWPTGGDEKLFF
>.|TRBV5-1|TRBJ2-7|TRBD2
TGCGCCAGCAGCTTGAAAAGGACTAGCGGGAGACTAGACGAGCAGTACTTC
CASSLKRTSGRLDEQYF
>.|TRBV2|TRBJ1-1|TRBD1
TGTGCCAGCAGTGAGATACAGGGGGACACTGAAGCTTTCTTT
CASSEIQGDTEAFF
>few|TRBV5-1|TRBJ1-1|.
TGCGCCAGCAGCCGCATAGGGGTATGGGACACTGAAGCTTTCTTT
CASSRIGVWDTEAFF
>.|TRBV28|TRBJ1-5|.
TGTGCCAGCAGTTTCCAGGGTTTGTGGCAGCCCCAGCATTTT
CASSFQGLWQPQHF
>.|TRBV4-3|TRBJ2-5|.
TGCGCCAGCAGCCAAGAAACTAGGCGTGAGACCCAGTACTTC
CASSQETRRETQYF
>few|TRBV4-2|TRBJ2-5|TRBD2
TGTGCCAGCAGCCTACCACGCACTAGCGGGAGTCAAGAGACCCAGTACTTC
CASSLPRTSGSQETQYF
>.|TRBV15|TRBJ2-5|.
TGTGCCACCAGCAGAGACAGGGGAAAGCGGACCCAGTACTTC
CATSRDRGKRTQYF
>.|TRBV28|TRBJ2-1|TRBD2
TGTGCCAGCAGTTTATCCGGGAGGGGGAACCAAAACAATGAGCAGTTCTTC
CASSLSGRGNQNNEQFF
>.|TRBV4-2|TRBJ1-3|.
TGTGCCAGCAGCCAAGGCGTGCAGGGAAGGATCAACACCATATATTTT
CASSQGVQGRINTIYF
>.|TRBV7-7|TRBJ2-1|TRBD2
TGTGCTAGCAGCGCTAGCGGGAGCGGCAATGAGCAGTTCTTC
CASSASGSGNEQFF
>once|TRBV11-2|TRBJ2-2|TRBD1
TGTGCCAGCAGCTCCCCGGACAGGGAGGCCGGGGAGCTGTTTTTT
CASSSPDREAGELFF
>.|TRBV14|TRBJ2-7|.
TGTGCCAGCAGCCCCCGGACAGTTAGCTCCTACGAGCAGTACTTC
CASSPRTVSSYEQYF
>.|TRBV7-2|TRBJ2-1|.
TGTGCCAGCAGCTTAGGAGGCCCTAGCGCTACCCCCAGGAAGCAGTTCTTC
CASSLGGPSATPRKQFF
>.|TRBV18|TRBJ1-1|.
TGTGCCAGCTCACCCCTCCAGGGGATGAACACTGAAGCTTTCTTT
CASSPLQGMNTEAFF
>once|TRBV12-5|TRBJ2-1|TRBD2
TGTGCTAGTGCCAATAGCGGGACCCTCTCCTACAATGAGCAGTTCTTC
CASANSGTLSYNEQFF